This T cell receptor (beta chain) was documented in a study of control samples from healthy donors and cancer patients. From germline, CDR1 is SEHNR and CDR2 FQNEAQ (reference sequence). V shed 8 bases and J 5 bases; nucleotides not matched to a gene: 6. This CDR3 contains 14 residues. Assay: immunoSEQ multiplex PCR; the TCRdb copy retains only in-frame clones and omits some. Of about 110,000 clones listed, more than 75% were seen once; the top ten hold 3.7%. The rearrangement uses TRBV7-9 and TRBJ2-2; 9 bases map to TRBD2. The TCR was taken from a woman between 55 and 75 years old with lung cancer. The sequenced material came from PBMCs. CDR3 sequence: CASQREVRTGELFF. In nucleotides, the CDR3 is TGTGCCAGCCAGCGGGAGGTACGGACCGGGGAGCTGTTTTTT.